This T cell receptor (beta chain) came from a study of T cell repertoires in cytomegalovirus infection. Looking at the study overall: The study used recently identified HLA-C-restricted and well-studied HLA-B-restricted CMV epitopes. Matching HLA type, along with CMV infection, was indicated by public TCR beta signatures.

Each CDR3 protein gets one entry after TCRdb re-called the reads with MiXCR. There are about 920,000 distinct CDR3 sequences in the sample; 31% occur only once, and roughly 13% lies in the top ten. The CDR3 extends over 15 amino acids. Germline V gene sequence: CDR1 LNHDA, CDR2 SQIVND (reference sequence). The V end was cut by 3 bases, the J end by 1 base, with 12 bases between. General study results and limits: HLA-C-restricted TCR beta clonotypes specific for CMV led the ex vivo response.

This clonotype appeared a few times. Its antigen is as yet unknown. Sample: cultured CD8+ T cells from PBMCs, taken from culture after CMV antigen stimulation. The chain employs TRBV19 and TRBJ1-1, with D tentatively TRBD1 (5 bases). This TCR was sampled from a human donor in good health (CMV status not recorded). Some clones in this sample may be carry-over from other donors' samples. The DNA of the CDR3 is TGTGCCAGTAGTATCTTGGCCGGGGCGAACACTGAAGCTTTCTTT. Protein: CASSILAGANTEAFF.